A single sample gave rise to the 4 T cell receptor beta chains below, sequenced in a study of OX40 agonist ivuxolimab in advanced cancers. The repertoire was sequenced with immunoSEQ multiplex PCR; TCRdb's copy has only in-frame clones and lacks some. Altogether tens of thousands of clones are present, more than 75% being singletons, with the ten largest covering 15% to 20%. The sequencing here drew on CD4+ or CD8+ T cells sorted from blood, taken in a trial of the OX40 agonist ivuxolimab. Receptor source: an adult with an advanced solid tumor such as melanoma, head and neck, liver or kidney cancer.

The chain employs TRBV20-1 and TRBJ2-3; 10 bases match TRBD2. The length of the CDR3 is 11 residues. CDR1 and CDR2 (germline): DFQATT, SNEGSKA (reference sequence). DNA of the CDR3: TGCAGCCCTAGCGGGGGAGGGACGCAGTATTTT. Its translation: CSPSGGGTQYF.

The chain recombines TRBV5-1 with TRBJ1-3; D gene ambiguous. The V end lost 0 bases, the J end lost 4 bases, and 14 bases lay between the germline ends. Germline V gene data show CDR1 as SGHRS and CDR2 as YFSETQ. CDR3 length: 16 residues. The CDR3 coding sequence is TGCGCCAGCAGCTTGGATGGGGTTCAATTCGGAAACACCATATATTTT. This sequence encodes CASSLDGVQFGNTIYF.

The chain carries TRBV19 and TRBJ2-3; 8 nucleotides agree with TRBD1. The germline gives CDR1 LNHDA, CDR2 SQIVND (reference sequence). Germline trimming cut 4 bases from V and 5 bases from J; bases unmatched to any gene: 5. This CDR3 region has 14 residues. CDR3 protein: CASSRGQVGDTQYF. Written as DNA, the CDR3 is TGTGCCAGTAGTAGGGGACAGGTAGGAGATACGCAGTATTTT.

V gene TRBV25-1 combines with J gene TRBJ2-1, with D maybe TRBD1 (5 bases). The CDR3 is 17 residues long. Germline V gives CDR1 MGHDK, CDR2 SYGVNS. V lost 4 bases, J lost 8 bases, and 24 bases lay in between. This CDR3 is CASSGNPGFGFLHEQFF. CDR3 DNA: TGTGCCAGCAGTGGGAACCCAGGGTTTGGCTTTCTCCATGAGCAGTTCTTC.